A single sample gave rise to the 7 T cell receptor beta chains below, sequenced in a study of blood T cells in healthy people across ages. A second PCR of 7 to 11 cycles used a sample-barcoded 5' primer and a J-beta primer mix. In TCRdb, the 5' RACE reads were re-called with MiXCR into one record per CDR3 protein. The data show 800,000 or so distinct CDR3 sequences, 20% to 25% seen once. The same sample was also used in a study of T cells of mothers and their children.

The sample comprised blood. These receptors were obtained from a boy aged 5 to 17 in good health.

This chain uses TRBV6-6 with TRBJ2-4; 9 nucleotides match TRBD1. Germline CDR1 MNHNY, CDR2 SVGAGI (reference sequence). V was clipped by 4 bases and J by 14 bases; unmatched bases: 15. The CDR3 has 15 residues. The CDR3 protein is CASSSGVSGTGIKYF. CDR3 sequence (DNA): TGTGCCAGCAGTTCAGGTGTATCCGGGACAGGGATCAAGTACTTC.

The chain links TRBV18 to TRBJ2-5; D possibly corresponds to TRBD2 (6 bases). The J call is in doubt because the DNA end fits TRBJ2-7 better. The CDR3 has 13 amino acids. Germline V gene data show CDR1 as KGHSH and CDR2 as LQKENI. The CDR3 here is CASSIKEGYEQYF. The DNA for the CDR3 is TGTGCCAGCTCTATAAAGGAGGGCTACGAGCAGTACTTC.

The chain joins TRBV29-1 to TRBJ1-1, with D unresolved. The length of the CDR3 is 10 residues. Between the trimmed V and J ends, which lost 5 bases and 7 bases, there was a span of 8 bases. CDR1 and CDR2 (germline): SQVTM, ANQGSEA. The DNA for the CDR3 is TGCAGCGTTCAGGTCCTTGAAGCTTTCTTT. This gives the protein CSVQVLEAFF.

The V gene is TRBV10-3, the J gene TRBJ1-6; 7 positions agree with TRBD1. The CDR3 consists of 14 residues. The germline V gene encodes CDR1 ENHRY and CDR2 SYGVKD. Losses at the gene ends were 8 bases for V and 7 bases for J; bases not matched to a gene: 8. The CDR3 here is CAIAAGQQNSPLHF. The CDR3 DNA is TGTGCCATCGCGGCGGGACAGCAAAATTCACCCCTCCACTTT.

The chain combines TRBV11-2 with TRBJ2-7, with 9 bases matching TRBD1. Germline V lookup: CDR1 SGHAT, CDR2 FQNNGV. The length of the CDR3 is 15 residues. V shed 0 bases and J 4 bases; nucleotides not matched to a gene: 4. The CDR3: CASSLDGGQGYEQYF. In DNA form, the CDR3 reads TGTGCCAGCAGCTTAGATGGCGGACAGGGGTACGAGCAGTACTTC. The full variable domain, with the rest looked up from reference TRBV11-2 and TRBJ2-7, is EAGVAQSPRYKIIEKRQSVAFWCNPISGHATLYWYQQILGQGPKLLIQFQNNGVVDDSQLPKDRFSAERLKGVDSTLKIQPAKLEDSAVYLCASSLDGGQGYEQYFGPGTRLTVT.

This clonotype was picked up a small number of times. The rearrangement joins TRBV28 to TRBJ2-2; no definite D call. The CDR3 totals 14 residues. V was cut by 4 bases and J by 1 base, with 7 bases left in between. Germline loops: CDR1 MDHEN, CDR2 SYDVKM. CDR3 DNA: TGTGCCAGCAGTTCCCCCGGGAACACCGGGGAGCTGTTTTTT. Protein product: CASSSPGNTGELFF. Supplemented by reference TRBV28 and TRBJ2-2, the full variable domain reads DVKVTQSSRYLVKRTGEKVFLECVQDMDHENMFWYRQDPGLGLRLIYFSYDVKMKEKGDIPEGYSVSREKKERFSLILESASTNQTSMYLCASSSPGNTGELFFGEGSRLTVL.

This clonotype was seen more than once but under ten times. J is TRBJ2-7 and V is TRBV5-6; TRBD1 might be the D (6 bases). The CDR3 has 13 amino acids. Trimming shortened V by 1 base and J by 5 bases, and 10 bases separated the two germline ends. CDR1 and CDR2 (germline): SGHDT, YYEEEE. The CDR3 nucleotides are TGTGCCAGCAGCTTGCAGGGGCGAAACGAGCAGTACTTC. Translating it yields CASSLQGRNEQYF.